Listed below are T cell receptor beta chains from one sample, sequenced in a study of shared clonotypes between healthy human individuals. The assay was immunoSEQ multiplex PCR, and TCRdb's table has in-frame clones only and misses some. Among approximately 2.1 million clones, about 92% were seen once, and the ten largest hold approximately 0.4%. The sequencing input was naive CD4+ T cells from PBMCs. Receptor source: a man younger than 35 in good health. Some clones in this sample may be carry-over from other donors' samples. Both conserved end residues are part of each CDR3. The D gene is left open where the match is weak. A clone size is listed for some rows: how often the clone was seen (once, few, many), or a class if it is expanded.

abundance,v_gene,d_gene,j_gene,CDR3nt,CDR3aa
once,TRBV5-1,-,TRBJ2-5,TGCGCCAGCAGCTTCACACCACAAGAGACCCAGTACTTC,CASSFTPQETQYF
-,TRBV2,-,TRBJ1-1,TGTGCCAGCAGTGAAGATTCGTGGAACACTGAAGCTTTCTTT,CASSEDSWNTEAFF
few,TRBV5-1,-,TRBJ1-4,TGCGCCAGCAGCTTACAGGGAACTAATGAAAAACTGTTTTTT,CASSLQGTNEKLFF
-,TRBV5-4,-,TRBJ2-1,TGTGCCAGCAGCCTCCCCCTGGCGCTCTCGGGCAATGAGCAGTTCTTC,CASSLPLALSGNEQFF
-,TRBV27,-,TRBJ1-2,TGTGCCAGCAGAGAGTCGGATCGATACGGCTACACCTTC,CASRESDRYGYTF
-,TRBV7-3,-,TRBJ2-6,TGTGCCAGCAGCTTAAGGGGTGACAGCTCTGGGGCCAACGTCCTGACTTTC,CASSLRGDSSGANVLTF
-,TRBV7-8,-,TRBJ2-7,TGTGCCAGCAGCTTAGCTACCACTAGGGTCGAGCAGTACTTC,CASSLATTRVEQYF
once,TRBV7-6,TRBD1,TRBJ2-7,TGTGCCAGCAGCCCTAGAGGGACAGGGGGAGGGTTATCGGAGCAGTACTTC,CASSPRGTGGGLSEQYF
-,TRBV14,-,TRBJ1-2,TGTGCCAGCAGCCCTGGGTGGGCGAACTATGGCTACACCTTC,CASSPGWANYGYTF
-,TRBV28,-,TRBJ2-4,TGTGCCAGCAGAAGACAGACGAACATTCAGTACTTC,CASRRQTNIQYF
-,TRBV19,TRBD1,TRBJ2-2,TGTGCCAGTAGTACCCGGGACAGGGAAAGGGCCGGGGAGCTGTTTTTT,CASSTRDRERAGELFF
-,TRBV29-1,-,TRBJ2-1,TGCAGCGTTGAGTCGGGTAGCGGAGGCTACAATGAGCAGTTCTTC,CSVESGSGGYNEQFF
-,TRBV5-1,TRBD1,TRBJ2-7,TGCGCCAGCAGCGGTGTACAGGGGGACTTCTACGAGCAGTACTTC,CASSGVQGDFYEQYF
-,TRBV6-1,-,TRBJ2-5,TGTGCCAGCAGTAATCAGGGTCGGTGGGAGACCCAGTACTTC,CASSNQGRWETQYF
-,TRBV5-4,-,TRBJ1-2,TGTGCCAGCAGCTTCAATTCTTTGCGCTACACCTTC,CASSFNSLRYTF
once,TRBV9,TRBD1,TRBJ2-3,TGTGCCAGCAGCGTAGTAGCGACAGGGATTACAGATACGCAGTATTTT,CASSVVATGITDTQYF
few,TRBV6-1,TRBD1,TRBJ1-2,TGTGCCACTCGGACAGGGGGAAACTATGGCTACACCTTC,CATRTGGNYGYTF
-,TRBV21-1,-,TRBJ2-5,TGTGCCATTTCTCCGGTCGAGAGAGAGACCCAGTACTTC,CAISPVERETQYF
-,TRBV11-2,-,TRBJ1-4,TGTGCCAGCAGCCCACAGCTCAGGGAAAAACTGTTTTTT,CASSPQLREKLFF